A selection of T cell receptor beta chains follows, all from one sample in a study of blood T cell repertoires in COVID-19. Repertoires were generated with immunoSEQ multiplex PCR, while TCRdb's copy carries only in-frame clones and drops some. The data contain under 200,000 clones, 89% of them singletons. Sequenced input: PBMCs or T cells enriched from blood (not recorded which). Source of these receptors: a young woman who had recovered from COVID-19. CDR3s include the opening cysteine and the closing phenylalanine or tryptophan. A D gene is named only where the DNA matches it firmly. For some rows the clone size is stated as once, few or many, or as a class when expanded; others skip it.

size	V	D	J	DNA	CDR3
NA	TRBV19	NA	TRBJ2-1	TGTGCCAGTAGCACGGGACTGGACTACAATGAGCAGTTCTTC	CASSTGLDYNEQFF
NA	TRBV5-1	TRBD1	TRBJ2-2	TGCGCCTCCGGGACAGGGAACACCGGGGAGCTGTTTTTT	CASGTGNTGELFF
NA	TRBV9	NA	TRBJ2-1	TGTGCCAGCAGCGTAGACAGGAGCTCCTACAATGAGCAGTTCTTC	CASSVDRSSYNEQFF
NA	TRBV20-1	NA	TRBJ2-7	TGCAGTGCTAGTAATGGCTGGTATGCCTCCGAGCAGTACTTC	CSASNGWYASEQYF
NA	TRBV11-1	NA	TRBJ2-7	TGTGCCAGCAGCTTAGAGACAGACCCCTACGAGCAGTACTTC	CASSLETDPYEQYF
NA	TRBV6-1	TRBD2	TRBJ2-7	TGTGCCAGCAGTGAGGCCACTAGCGGGGGTTCTGAGCAGTACTTC	CASSEATSGGSEQYF
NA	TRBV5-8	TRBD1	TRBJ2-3	TGTGCCAGCAGCTTGGACAGGGGTGTAGGTACGCAGTATTTT	CASSLDRGVGTQYF
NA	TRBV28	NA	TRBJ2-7	TGTGCCAGCAGTTTAACTAGCACCACCTACGAGCAGTACTTC	CASSLTSTTYEQYF
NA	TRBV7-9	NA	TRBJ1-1	TGTGCCAGCAGTCTCTCAGGGGCCATGAACACTGAAGCTTTCTTT	CASSLSGAMNTEAFF
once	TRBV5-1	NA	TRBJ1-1	TGCGCCAGCAGCTTGGCCCTGGCTAGGAACACTGAAGCTTTCTTT	CASSLALARNTEAFF
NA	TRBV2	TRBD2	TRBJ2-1	TGTGCCAGCAGTCCTTCTCTAGCGGGAGTCGATGAGCAGTTCTTC	CASSPSLAGVDEQFF
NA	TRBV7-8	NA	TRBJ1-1	TGTGCCAGCAGCCCCACCGGAGGCGTTTACACTGAAGCTTTCTTT	CASSPTGGVYTEAFF